This T cell receptor beta chain appears in the sequencing data of a study of blood T cell repertoires in COVID-19. About the study: Samples taken during acute and convalescent COVID-19 were collected in the United States, Italy and Spain.

Participants were aged about 18 to 90 years, lived in 20 to 30 US areas, and enrolled virtually. In the 2 weeks before study entry, exposed participants met a COVID-19 case, which was PCR-confirmed or clinician-diagnosed. The CDR3 is 18 amino acids. Libraries were prepared by immunoSEQ multiplex PCR; TCRdb keeps only in-frame clonotypes and omits some of them. The sample holds about 280,000 clones, around 84% seen once. What was sequenced was PBMCs or T cells enriched from blood (not recorded which). The chain recombines TRBV12-2 with TRBJ2-5; no check of the table's D call, TRBD2, against the DNA was made. TRBV12-2 constitutes a pseudogene. The source is a man aged 40-49 years who had been exposed to COVID-19. As DNA, the CDR3 is TGTGCAAGTCGCTTACCCGCGAAACTAGCGGATAACCCAGAGACCCAGTACTTC. Residues: CASRLPAKLADNPETQYF.